One and the same sample provided the 26 T cell receptor beta chains below, sequenced in a study of cytomegalovirus exposure and HLA in healthy donors. PCR was performed using 60 Vbeta and 13 Jbeta primers. Sequencing was performed with immunoSEQ multiplex PCR; in TCRdb, only in-frame clones are kept and a portion is missing. The sample has approximately 180,000 clones, 75% to 85% seen once; the top ten hold under 2.5%. Sequenced sample: PBMCs. These receptors all come from a woman in her 30s in good health and CMV-seronegative.

The CDR3 region is CASRGPTGNNPSLMNTEAFF. The CDR3 DNA is TGTGCCAGTAGGGGACCGACAGGGAATAACCCCTCTTTGATGAACACTGAAGCTTTCTTT. V and J are TRBV19 and TRBJ1-1, with 7 bases fitting TRBD1. V lost 6 bases, J lost 0 bases, and 22 bases stayed unmatched. Per germline, CDR1 LNHDA and CDR2 SQIVND (reference sequence). This CDR3 has 20 amino acids.

This chain connects TRBV5-4 to TRBJ2-1; 9 bases agree with TRBD1. Germline V gene data show CDR1 as SGHNT and CDR2 as YYREEE (reference sequence). There are 15 residues in the CDR3. Trimming at V came to 5 bases and at J to 7 bases, leaving 10 bases not matched to a gene. The CDR3 DNA reads TGTGCCAGCAGGCCCCGGGACAGGGACGTGAATGAGCAGTTCTTC. Amino acids: CASRPRDRDVNEQFF.

The chain joins TRBV30 to TRBJ1-5; perhaps TRBD1 as D (5 bases). V gave up 0 bases and J gave up 9 bases, with 15 bases separating them. From germline, CDR1 is GTSNPN and CDR2 SVGIG (reference sequence). The CDR3 is 14 amino acids. The CDR3 DNA reads TGTGCCTGGAGTGTGGGACGGCCCGGGGGGCCCCAGCATTTT. Translating it yields CAWSVGRPGGPQHF.

Concerning this clone: The junction and the germline gene differ at one end; a read error may be behind it. The V gene is TRBV7-9, the J gene TRBJ2-7, with 8 nucleotides matching TRBD1. The CDR3 loop spans 17 amino acids. Germline lookup yields CDR1 SEHNR and CDR2 FQNEAQ (reference sequence). The CDR3 here is CSSSLGLQGVTSYEQYF. The CDR3 DNA sequence: TGTTCCAGCAGCTTAGGCCTACAGGGGGTAACTTCCTACGAGCAGTACTTC.

The rearrangement links TRBV2 to TRBJ2-7; 7 bases map to TRBD1. Germline CDR1 is SNHLY and CDR2 is FYNNEI. V gave up 7 bases and J gave up 1 base; unmatched junction bases: 7. This CDR3 region has 14 residues. The CDR3 sequence is CASISDRSSYEQYF. CDR3 DNA sequence: TGTGCCAGCATATCGGACAGGTCGTCCTACGAGCAGTACTTC.

The chain couples TRBV7-2 to TRBJ2-1; tentative D call: TRBD2 (7 bases). CDR3 length: 15 amino acids. Trimming removed 4 bases from V and 2 bases from J, with 12 bases in between. Germline lookup yields CDR1 SGHTA and CDR2 FQGNSA. CDR3 residues: CASSSEGGAYNEQFF. The CDR3 DNA follows: TGTGCCAGCAGCTCAGAAGGGGGGGCCTACAATGAGCAGTTCTTC.

J is TRBJ2-5 and V is TRBV5-1; TRBD2 matches at 7 bases. The CDR3 runs 14 residues. With V trimmed by 2 bases and J by 5 bases, 6 bases remained unmatched. The germline V gene encodes CDR1 SGHRS and CDR2 YFSETQ. CDR3 nucleotides: TGCGCCAGCAGCTTCCCGGGAGGCGGCGAGACCCAGTACTTC. It translates to CASSFPGGGETQYF.

This rearrangement joins TRBV15 to TRBJ2-1, with 10 bases fitting TRBD2. Per the germline V gene, CDR1 is LNHNV and CDR2 is YYDKDF (reference sequence). V lost 3 bases and J lost 7; bases outside the gene matches: 9. CDR3 length: 16 amino acids. The CDR3 DNA reads as TGTGCCACCAGCAGCCAGCGGGAGGGCCGTCGGAATGAGCAGTTCTTC. This sequence encodes CATSSQREGRRNEQFF.

Remarks on this clone: Its ends do not fully match the called genes, so a read error is possible. CDR3 in amino acids: CASSLAHGQGNAIYF. Written as DNA, the CDR3 is TGTGCCAGCAGCTTAGCACATGGACAGGGAAACGCCATATATTTT. This chain joins TRBV7-7 and TRBJ1-3; 8 bases map to TRBD1. The CDR3 covers 15 residues. Germline values: CDR1 SSHAT, CDR2 FNYEAQ (reference sequence).

The gene calls are TRBV15 and TRBJ1-4, with a possible D match to TRBD1 (5 bases). In germline, CDR1 is LNHNV, CDR2 YYDKDF (reference sequence). V was trimmed by 4 bases and J by 11 bases, leaving 20 bases between them. This CDR3 is built from 15 residues. The CDR3 reads CATSIRGGRGGKLFF. For the CDR3, the DNA is TGTGCCACCAGCATAAGAGGAGGGAGGGGTGGGAAACTGTTTTTT.

The rearrangement links TRBV21-1 to TRBJ2-1; TRBD2 is the table's D call, not checked against the DNA. TRBV21-1 corresponds to a pseudogene. The CDR3 is made up of 13 amino acids. This CDR3 reads CASSKIGLTLQFF. The CDR3 DNA is TGTGCCAGCAGCAAAATCGGACTCACATTACAGTTCTTC.

V usage is TRBV27 and J usage is TRBJ2-2, with 13 bases fitting TRBD2. CDR1 and CDR2 (germline): MNHEY, SMNVEV (reference sequence). Unmatched junction bases numbered 1, after V lost 6 bases and J lost 0 bases. The length of the CDR3 is 16 residues. The CDR3 region is CASRGLAGTNTGELFF. The CDR3, as DNA: TGTGCCAGCAGGGGACTAGCGGGGACGAACACCGGGGAGCTGTTTTTT.

This clone was counted a single time. The V call is TRBV27, the J call TRBJ2-3; D is possibly TRBD2 (6 bases). V lost 8 bases, J lost 5 bases, and 14 bases lay in between. The CDR3 runs to 13 residues. From germline, CDR1 is MNHEY and CDR2 SMNVEV (reference sequence). The CDR3 nucleotides are TGTGCCAGCGGCCCGGGGGACGGAGATACGCAGTATTTT. It yields the protein CASGPGDGDTQYF.

The rearrangement uses TRBV29-1 and TRBJ2-7, with TRBD2 identical over 10 bases. CDR3 size: 14 residues. Germline V gene lookup returns CDR1 SQVTM and CDR2 ANQGSEA. V lost 6 bases and J lost 5; bases outside the gene matches: 10. CDR3 amino acids: CSVERGGATDEQYF. The DNA for the CDR3 is TGCAGCGTAGAGCGGGGGGGCGCTACTGACGAGCAGTACTTC.

The chain joins TRBV6-4 to TRBJ2-3; D may be TRBD2 (5 bases). Germline V gene sequence: CDR1 MRHNA, CDR2 SNTAGT. With 4 bases removed from V and 6 bases from J, the gap between germline ends came to 11 bases. This CDR3 is built from 13 residues. DNA for the CDR3: TGTGCCAGCAGTGCCCTAGCACGCGATACGCAGTATTTT. Protein product: CASSALARDTQYF.

This clone showed up just once. The chain combines TRBV27 with TRBJ1-4; 9 positions match TRBD1. CDR3 length equals 15 residues. The V gene end was trimmed by 2 bases and the J gene end by 7 bases; junction bases not matched to a gene: 5. CDR1 and CDR2 (germline): MNHEY, SMNVEV (reference sequence). The DNA for the CDR3 is TGTGCCAGCAGTTTAGGACAGGGGCGGGTTGAAAAACTGTTTTTT. Its protein product is CASSLGQGRVEKLFF.

This chain links TRBV28 with TRBJ1-1; perhaps TRBD1 as D (6 bases). CDR1 MDHEN and CDR2 SYDVKM come from the germline V gene. V was cut by 2 bases and J by 5 bases, with 15 bases left in between. The CDR3 runs to 15 residues. In DNA, the CDR3 is TGTGCCAGCAGTTTAGGTCGGCAGGGGACAACTGAAGCTTTCTTT. Translated, it gives CASSLGRQGTTEAFF.

The chain combines TRBV2 with TRBJ2-5; TRBD1 aligns across 11 bases. The ends lost 5 bases at V and 4 bases at J; junction bases unmatched: 3. Germline CDR1 is SNHLY and CDR2 is FYNNEI. This CDR3 has 14 residues. CDR3 protein: CASSQGQGAETQYF. In nucleotides, the CDR3 is TGTGCCAGCAGTCAAGGACAGGGGGCAGAGACCCAGTACTTC.

This clone was seen a few times. The rearrangement links TRBV6-1 to TRBJ2-7; weak D call: TRBD2 (5 bases). V was pared by 8 bases and J by 2 bases, with 13 bases between. CDR1 is MNHNS and CDR2 is SASEGT in the germline V gene. The CDR3 is 13 residues long. The CDR3 is CASRVSAAYEQYF. The CDR3 nucleotides read TGTGCCAGCCGGGTTAGCGCGGCCTACGAGCAGTACTTC.

V and J are TRBV11-2 and TRBJ2-1; 9 bases fit TRBD1. The V gene's germline CDR1 is SGHAT and CDR2 FQNNGV. The CDR3 length is 15 residues. V was clipped by 2 bases and J by 8 bases; unmatched bases: 7. CDR3 coding DNA: TGTGCCAGCAGCTTACGGGACAGGGATTTCGATGAGCAGTTCTTC. Translation: CASSLRDRDFDEQFF.

In its sample, this clone was seen a few times. The gene calls are TRBV27 and TRBJ2-1; 11 positions match TRBD2. CDR3 size: 16 residues. V shed 3 bases and J 3 bases; nucleotides not matched to a gene: 4. Per germline, CDR1 MNHEY and CDR2 SMNVEV (reference sequence). Written as DNA, the CDR3 is TGTGCCAGCAGTTTGCAGGGGACTAGCGGCTACAATGAGCAGTTCTTC. The encoded protein is CASSLQGTSGYNEQFF.

This clone came up once. The chain recombines TRBV7-9 with TRBJ2-3; 7 bases are shared with TRBD1. CDR3 length: 14 amino acids. Germline values: CDR1 SEHNR, CDR2 FQNEAQ (reference sequence). Losses at the gene ends were 8 bases for V and 0 bases for J; bases not matched to a gene: 5. The CDR3 here is CASVGGGSTDTQYF. CDR3 sequence (DNA): TGTGCCAGCGTAGGGGGCGGTAGCACAGATACGCAGTATTTT.

CDR3 amino acids: CASRTGAGVTYEQYF. The CDR3 nucleotides are TGTGCCAGCAGGACGGGAGCGGGGGTGACCTACGAGCAGTACTTC. The V call is TRBV6-1, the J call TRBJ2-7, with 8 bases lining up with TRBD2. CDR1 is MNHNS and CDR2 is SASEGT in the germline V gene. With V trimmed by 6 bases and J by 2 bases, 9 bases remained unmatched. CDR3 size: 15 residues.

The V call is TRBV29-1, the J call TRBJ2-3; the D gene is possibly TRBD2 (5 bases). The CDR3 runs 14 residues. With 2 bases removed from V and 5 bases from J, the gap between germline ends came to 14 bases. Germline CDR1 is SQVTM and CDR2 is ANQGSEA. CDR3 sequence reads: CSVELASFIDTQYF. The CDR3 DNA is TGCAGCGTTGAACTAGCTTCCTTTATAGATACGCAGTATTTT.

J is TRBJ2-3 and V is TRBV9; 7 positions match TRBD1. The CDR3 sequence is 16 residues long. After removal of 3 bases from V and 0 bases from J, the junction contained 7 bases not matched to a gene. CDR1 is SGDLS and CDR2 is YYNGEE in the germline V gene. The CDR3 is CASSGRNRGSTDTQYF. The CDR3 DNA reads TGTGCCAGCAGCGGACGCAACAGGGGTAGCACAGATACGCAGTATTTT.

The chain is built from TRBV6-5 and TRBJ1-2; no clear D. V dropped 6 bases and J dropped 4 bases, with 6 bases sitting between them. The CDR3 contains 11 residues. Germline CDR1 and CDR2: MNHEY and SVGAGI. CDR3 in amino acids: CASRSAYGYTF. The CDR3 nucleotides read TGTGCCAGCAGGAGTGCCTATGGCTACACCTTC.